Presented here are 22 T cell receptor beta chains from one specimen sequenced in a study of early T cells in non-severe SARS-CoV-2 infection. One entry per CDR3 protein results from TCRdb running MiXCR on the 5' RACE reads. In the table there are nearly 95,000 distinct CDR3 sequences, approximately 17% of which are singletons. The sequencing used whole blood, collected at baseline. These receptors came from an adult who was a healthcare worker with PCR-confirmed SARS-CoV-2 infection or an uninfected control (not recorded which).

This clonotype was observed at least ten times. The rearrangement uses TRBV20-1 and TRBJ2-2; D is tentatively TRBD1 or TRBD2 (5 bases each). Germline V CDR1 and CDR2: DFQATT, SNEGSKA (reference sequence). V lost 3 bases, J lost 4 bases, and 9 bases lay in between. This CDR3 has 13 residues. CDR3 sequence (DNA): TGCAGTGCTAGCGGGACGGCCACCGGGGAGCTGTTTTTT. This encodes CSASGTATGELFF.

This clonotype was seen more than once but under ten times. The chain employs TRBV7-8 and TRBJ1-6; no firm D call. The V end lost 0 bases, the J end lost 7 bases, and 16 bases lay between the germline ends. Germline assignment: CDR1 SGHVS and CDR2 FQNEAQ. This CDR3 contains 17 residues. CDR3: CASSLAPRDTRNSPLHF. The CDR3 bases are TGTGCCAGCAGCTTAGCTCCCCGTGACACGAGAAATTCACCCCTCCACTTT.

This clonotype was picked up a small number of times. The J gene is TRBJ2-1, the V gene TRBV19; D gene ambiguous. The V and J ends lost 2 bases and 10 bases respectively, with 12 bases between them. Germline loops: CDR1 LNHDA, CDR2 SQIVND (reference sequence). This CDR3 is built from 13 residues. CDR3 nucleotide sequence: TGTGCCAGTAGTATAATTACAGAAGGGGAGCAGTTCTTC. Its protein product is CASSIITEGEQFF.

This clonotype was counted ten times or more. The chain uses TRBV12-3 or TRBV12-4 and TRBJ1-4; TRBD1 aligns across 8 bases. Trimming took 5 bases from V and 7 from J; bases not matched to a gene: 12. The CDR3 contains 16 residues. CDR3: CASSSIRRTGSEKLFF. The DNA of the CDR3 is TGTGCCAGCAGTAGCATCCGAAGGACAGGGAGTGAAAAACTGTTTTTT.

In this sample, this clonotype turned up a few times. This chain links TRBV7-6 with TRBJ2-7; 7 positions agree with TRBD2. Germline assignment: CDR1 SGHVS and CDR2 FNYEAQ. The J segment lost 2 bases and the V segment lost 1 base, leaving 5 bases of the junction unmatched. The CDR3 runs 15 residues. The CDR3 DNA sequence: TGTGCCAGCAGCTTAGGTACAGCGGGAACCTACGAGCAGTACTTC. Protein: CASSLGTAGTYEQYF.

The V call is TRBV11-2, the J call TRBJ2-7, with 8 bases lining up with TRBD1. This CDR3 contains 15 residues. CDR1 is SGHAT and CDR2 is FQNNGV in the germline V gene. Trimming cost V 2 bases and J 3 bases; bases outside gene matches: 6. The CDR3 here is CASSLTGTGLYEQYF. The CDR3 nucleotides read TGTGCCAGCAGCTTAACCGGGACAGGTCTCTACGAGCAGTACTTC.

The chain's CDR3 is CASSQEAASGNTIYF. The CDR3 DNA reads as TGCGCCAGCAGCCAAGAGGCGGCGTCTGGAAACACCATATATTTT. This chain connects TRBV4-3 to TRBJ1-3; D is unresolved. The CDR3 contains 15 residues. CDR1 is LGHNA and CDR2 is YSLEER in the germline V gene. V was clipped by 0 bases and J by 1 base, with 7 bases between them.

The chain is built from TRBV12-3 or TRBV12-4 and TRBJ1-1, with D possibly TRBD1 on 5 matching bases. There are 14 residues in the CDR3. Trimming removed 7 bases from V and 3 bases from J, with 15 bases in between. The CDR3 DNA sequence: TGTGCCAGCAACGACCTCAGGGTAGACACTGAAGCTTTCTTT. This translates into CASNDLRVDTEAFF.

This clonotype was detected only once. The chain has TRBV7-9 and TRBJ2-1, with TRBD2 identical over 8 bases. CDR1 is SEHNR, CDR2 FQNEAQ, per germline (reference sequence). The trim removed 1 base at V and 5 bases at J, leaving 4 bases unmatched. The length of the CDR3 is 15 residues. This chain's CDR3 is CASSLGAGDHNEQFF. The CDR3 coding sequence is TGTGCCAGCAGCTTAGGAGCGGGAGACCACAATGAGCAGTTCTTC.

This clonotype was detected a few times. V gene TRBV7-3 combines with J gene TRBJ2-1; the D gene is possibly TRBD1 (6 bases). From germline, CDR1 is SGHTA and CDR2 FQGTGA. The CDR3 sequence is 16 residues long. V was pared by 4 bases and J by 1 base, with 14 bases between. The CDR3 spells CASSSGTTGSYNEQFF. The CDR3 DNA is TGTGCCAGCAGCTCCGGAACTACAGGGTCCTACAATGAGCAGTTCTTC.

This clonotype was observed a few times. The CDR3 loop is CASSYGTMLAYEQYF. The CDR3, as DNA: TGCGCCAGCAGCTATGGGACAATGCTAGCCTACGAGCAGTACTTC. The rearrangement links TRBV5-1 to TRBJ2-7, with D possibly TRBD1 on 6 matching bases. Trimming left V 3 bases short and J 2 bases short, with 15 bases between. Germline CDR1 SGHRS, CDR2 YFSETQ. The CDR3 runs 15 residues.

In its sample, this clonotype was seen many times. As DNA, the CDR3 is TGCAGTGCTAGTGCGGGGAATGGAGAGCAGTACTTC. Its protein is CSASAGNGEQYF. The chain employs TRBV20-1 and TRBJ2-7, with a weak D call TRBD2 (6 bases). The CDR3 totals 12 residues. The ends were cut back, 3 bases at V and 7 bases at J, with 13 bases in the middle. CDR1 is DFQATT, CDR2 SNEGSKA, per germline (reference sequence).

The table lists this clonotype with a few counts. In DNA, the CDR3 is TGTGCCAGCACGGCCGCCACTGAAGCTTTCTTT. Translation gives CASTAATEAFF. This rearrangement joins TRBV21-1 to TRBJ1-1. TRBV21-1 is a pseudogene segment. This CDR3 is built from 11 residues.

The V call is TRBV11-3, the J call TRBJ1-1; weak D call: TRBD1 (5 bases). Germline CDR1 and CDR2: SGHNT and YENEEA. The CDR3 covers 14 residues. Deletions cut 5 bases from V and 1 base from J, with 11 bases between. Here the CDR3 DNA reads TGTGCCAGCAGCACGGGACGGCAGAACACTGAAGCTTTCTTT. This encodes CASSTGRQNTEAFF.

The chain joins TRBV19 to TRBJ2-1; perhaps TRBD2 as D (6 bases). Trimming took off 3 bases at V and 5 bases at J, with 11 bases between the two ends. The CDR3 consists of 14 residues. CDR1 is LNHDA, CDR2 SQIVND, per germline (reference sequence). The CDR3 nucleotides are TGTGCCAGTAGTATCTCCGGGACTGACAATGAGCAGTTCTTC. This translates into CASSISGTDNEQFF. The full variable domain, with the rest looked up from reference TRBV19 and TRBJ2-1, is DGGITQSPKYLFRKEGQNVTLSCEQNLNHDAMYWYRQDPGQGLRLIYYSQIVNDFQKGDIAEGYSVSREKKESFPLTVTSAQKNPTAFYLCASSISGTDNEQFFGPGTRLTVL.

The sample holds many counts of this clonotype. The V call is TRBV12-3 or TRBV12-4, the J call TRBJ1-3; D is perhaps TRBD1 (6 bases). V was clipped by 5 bases and J by 0 bases, with 14 bases between them. The length of the CDR3 is 16 residues. The CDR3 DNA reads as TGTGCCAGCAGTCCCGGGACATCGAGCTCTGGAAACACCATATATTTT. Translation: CASSPGTSSSGNTIYF.

The genes are TRBV19 and TRBJ2-3; a weak D match, TRBD1 (6 bases). V was shortened by 8 bases and J by 4 bases, with 19 bases between the two germline ends. This CDR3 is built from 15 residues. Germline loops: CDR1 LNHDA, CDR2 SQIVND (reference sequence). Here the CDR3 DNA reads TGTGCCAGTGCCACGGGGACACAGGGTGCAGATACGCAGTATTTT. This codes for CASATGTQGADTQYF.

The chain joins TRBV27 to TRBJ2-3; D might be TRBD2 (5 bases). Per the germline V gene, CDR1 is MNHEY and CDR2 is SMNVEV (reference sequence). V shed 5 bases and J shed 0 bases, with 9 bases lying between them. The CDR3 has 14 residues. Here the CDR3 DNA reads TGTGCCAGCAGTCCCCGGACTAGCACAGATACGCAGTATTTT. It codes for CASSPRTSTDTQYF.

The chain combines TRBV7-2 with TRBJ2-7, with D perhaps matching TRBD1 (5 bases). There are 11 residues in the CDR3. Trimming pared 5 bases from V and 5 bases from J, leaving 7 bases between. Germline values: CDR1 SGHTA, CDR2 FQGNSA. CDR3 residues: CASSKGHEQYF. The CDR3 DNA is TGTGCCAGCAGCAAGGGGCACGAGCAGTACTTC.

This clonotype appeared many times. V usage is TRBV27 and J usage is TRBJ1-2; D call uncertain. Germline CDR1 and CDR2: MNHEY and SMNVEV (reference sequence). The CDR3 spans 13 residues. V shed 5 bases and J shed 5 bases, with 12 bases lying between them. CDR3 residues: CASSPRPLYGYTF. In DNA form, the CDR3 reads TGTGCCAGCAGTCCTCGGCCCCTATATGGCTACACCTTC.

The genes are TRBV12-3 or TRBV12-4 and TRBJ1-5; D gene unclear. Trimming left V 5 bases short and J 4 bases short, with 9 bases between. This CDR3 region has 13 residues. The CDR3 DNA follows: TGTGCCAGCAGTCTTGGGTGGAATCAGCCCCAGCATTTT. As protein: CASSLGWNQPQHF.

This clonotype was observed a handful of times. The chain has TRBV10-1 and TRBJ2-7; D remains unclear. The CDR3 runs to 12 residues. V lost 8 bases and J lost 3, with 11 bases in between. The germline V gene encodes CDR1 WNHNN and CDR2 SYGVQD (reference sequence). The CDR3 region is CASLPGCYEQYF. The CDR3 region has the DNA TGCGCCAGCCTACCTGGGTGCTACGAGCAGTACTTC.